This entry describes one TCR beta chain. Measured with immunoSEQ multiplex PCR; TCRdb has only the in-frame clones, and not every one. The sample has more than 15,000 clones, roughly 71% seen once; the top ten hold around 10%. The treatment is: randomized to nivolumab then ipilimumab (arm A) or the reverse (arm B). Patients had received no earlier DNA-damaging chemotherapy. Sorted cells were live CD3+CD8+, lacking CD19 and CD56, from PBMCs. The data were obtained in a study of sequential checkpoint blockade in melanoma. The wider study: Maintenance nivolumab came after either treatment sequence.

This CDR3 comprises 14 residues. Trimming removed 2 bases from V and 5 bases from J; junction bases left unmatched: 4. CDR1 MNHNY and CDR2 SVGAGI come from the germline V gene (reference sequence). This TCR came from a human donor with melanoma. The chain carries TRBV6-6 and TRBJ2-3; 7 nucleotides agree with TRBD1. This specimen consisted of CD8+ T cells sorted from blood (inferred from file names), obtained from a patient given nivolumab and ipilimumab in sequence. The CDR3, as DNA: TGTGCCAGCAGTTACAAGGGGGCCGGAGATACGCAGTATTTT. This encodes CASSYKGAGDTQYF.